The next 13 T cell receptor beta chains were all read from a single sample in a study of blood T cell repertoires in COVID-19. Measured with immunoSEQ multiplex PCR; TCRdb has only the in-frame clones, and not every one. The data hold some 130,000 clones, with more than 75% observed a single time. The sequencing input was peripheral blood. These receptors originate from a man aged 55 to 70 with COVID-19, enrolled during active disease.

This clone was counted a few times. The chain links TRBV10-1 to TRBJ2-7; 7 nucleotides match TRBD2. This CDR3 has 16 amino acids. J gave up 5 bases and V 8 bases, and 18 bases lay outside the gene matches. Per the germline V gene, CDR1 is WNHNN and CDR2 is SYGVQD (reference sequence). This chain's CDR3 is CASAADREQAGHEQYF. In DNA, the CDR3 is TGCGCCAGCGCCGCCGACCGGGAGCAAGCGGGGCACGAGCAGTACTTC.

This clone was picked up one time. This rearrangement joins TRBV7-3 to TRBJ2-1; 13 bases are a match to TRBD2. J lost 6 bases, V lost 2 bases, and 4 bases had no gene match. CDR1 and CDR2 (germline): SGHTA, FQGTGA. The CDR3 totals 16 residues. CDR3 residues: CASSLGTSGTSNEQFF. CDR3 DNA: TGTGCCAGCAGCTTAGGGACTAGCGGGACGAGCAATGAGCAGTTCTTC.

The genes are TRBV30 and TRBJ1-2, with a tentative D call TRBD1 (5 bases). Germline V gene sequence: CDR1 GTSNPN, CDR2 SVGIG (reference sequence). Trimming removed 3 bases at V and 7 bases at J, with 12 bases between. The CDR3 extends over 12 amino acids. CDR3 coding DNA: TGTGCCTGGAGAGGCCAGGGTATTGGCTACACCTTC. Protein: CAWRGQGIGYTF.

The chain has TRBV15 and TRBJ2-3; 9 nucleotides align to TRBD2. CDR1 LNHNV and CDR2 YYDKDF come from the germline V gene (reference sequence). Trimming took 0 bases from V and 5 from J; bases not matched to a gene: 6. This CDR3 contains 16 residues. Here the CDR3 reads CATSRDLAGGLDTQYF. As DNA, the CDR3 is TGTGCCACCAGCAGAGATCTGGCGGGAGGGTTAGATACGCAGTATTTT. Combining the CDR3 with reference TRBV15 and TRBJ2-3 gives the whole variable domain DAMVIQNPRYQVTQFGKPVTLSCSQTLNHNVMYWYQQKSSQAPKLLFHYYDKDFNNEADTPDNFQSRRPNTSFCFLDIRSPGLGDTAMYLCATSRDLAGGLDTQYFGPGTRLTVL.

The CDR3 DNA is TGTGCCAGCAGCCCGCAGGGAAATGAGCAGTTCTTC. Its protein product is CASSPQGNEQFF. The chain uses TRBV11-2 and TRBJ2-1, with a weak D call TRBD1 (5 bases). The germline V and J ends were trimmed by 5 bases and 7 bases, with 9 bases remaining between them. The CDR3 totals 12 residues. In germline, CDR1 is SGHAT, CDR2 FQNNGV. The whole variable domain, remainder taken from reference TRBV11-2 and TRBJ2-1, is EAGVAQSPRYKIIEKRQSVAFWCNPISGHATLYWYQQILGQGPKLLIQFQNNGVVDDSQLPKDRFSAERLKGVDSTLKIQPAKLEDSAVYLCASSPQGNEQFFGPGTRLTVL.

The CDR3 sequence is CATEDRELYGYTF. Here the CDR3 DNA reads TGTGCCACTGAGGACAGGGAACTCTATGGCTACACCTTC. This rearrangement joins TRBV19 to TRBJ1-2; 8 bases are shared with TRBD1. In germline, CDR1 is LNHDA, CDR2 SQIVND (reference sequence). V shed 10 bases, J shed 4 bases, and the junction held 8 bases outside the gene matches. This CDR3 region has 13 residues. The variable domain in full, completed from reference TRBV19 and TRBJ1-2, reads DGGITQSPKYLFRKEGQNVTLSCEQNLNHDAMYWYRQDPGQGLRLIYYSQIVNDFQKGDIAEGYSVSREKKESFPLTVTSAQKNPTAFYLCATEDRELYGYTFGSGTRLTVV.

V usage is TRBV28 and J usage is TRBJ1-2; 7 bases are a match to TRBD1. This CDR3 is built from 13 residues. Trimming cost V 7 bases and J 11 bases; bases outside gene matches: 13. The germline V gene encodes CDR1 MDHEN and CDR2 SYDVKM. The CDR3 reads CASTSRDSPPYTF. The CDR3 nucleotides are TGTGCCAGCACCTCTAGGGACAGCCCCCCTTACACCTTC.

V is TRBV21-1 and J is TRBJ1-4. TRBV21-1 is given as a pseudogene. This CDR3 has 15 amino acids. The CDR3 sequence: CASSKAGATNEKLFF. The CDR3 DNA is TGTGCCAGCAGCAAAGCGGGAGCAACTAATGAAAAACTGTTTTTT.

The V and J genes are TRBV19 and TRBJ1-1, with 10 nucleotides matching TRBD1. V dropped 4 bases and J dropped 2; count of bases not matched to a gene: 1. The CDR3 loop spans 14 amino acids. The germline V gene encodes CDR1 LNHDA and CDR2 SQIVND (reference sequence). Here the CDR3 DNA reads TGTGCCAGTAGTAGGGACAGGGGAAACACTGAAGCTTTCTTT. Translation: CASSRDRGNTEAFF. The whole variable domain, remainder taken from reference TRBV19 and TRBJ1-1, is DGGITQSPKYLFRKEGQNVTLSCEQNLNHDAMYWYRQDPGQGLRLIYYSQIVNDFQKGDIAEGYSVSREKKESFPLTVTSAQKNPTAFYLCASSRDRGNTEAFFGQGTRLTVV.

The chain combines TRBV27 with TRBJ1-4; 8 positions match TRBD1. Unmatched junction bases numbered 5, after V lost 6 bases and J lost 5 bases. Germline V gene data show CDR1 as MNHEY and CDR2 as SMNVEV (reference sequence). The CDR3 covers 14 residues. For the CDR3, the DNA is TGTGCCAGCAGGATGGACAGGGACAATGAAAAACTGTTTTTT. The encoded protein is CASRMDRDNEKLFF.

CDR3 protein: CASSLLQINSPLHF. In DNA form, the CDR3 reads TGTGCCAGCAGCTTGCTACAGATCAATTCACCCCTCCACTTT. The J gene is TRBJ1-6, the V gene TRBV5-5; D is undetermined. Germline V lookup: CDR1 SGHKS, CDR2 YYEKEE (reference sequence). The V gene lost 1 base and the J gene lost 7 bases, with 9 bases spanning the gap. This CDR3 spans 14 amino acids.

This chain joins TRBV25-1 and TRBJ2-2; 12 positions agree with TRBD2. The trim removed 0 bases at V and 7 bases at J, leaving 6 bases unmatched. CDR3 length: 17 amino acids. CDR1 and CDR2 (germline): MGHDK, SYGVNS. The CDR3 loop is CASSEYILAGGHGELFF. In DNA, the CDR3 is TGTGCCAGCAGTGAATATATCCTAGCGGGAGGGCACGGGGAGCTGTTTTTT.

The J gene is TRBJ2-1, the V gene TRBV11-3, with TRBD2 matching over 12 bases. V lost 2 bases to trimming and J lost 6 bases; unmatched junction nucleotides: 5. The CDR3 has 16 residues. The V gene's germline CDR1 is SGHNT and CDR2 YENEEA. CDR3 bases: TGTGCCAGCAGCTTAAGGGGACTAGCGGGCCCCAATGAGCAGTTCTTC. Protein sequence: CASSLRGLAGPNEQFF.